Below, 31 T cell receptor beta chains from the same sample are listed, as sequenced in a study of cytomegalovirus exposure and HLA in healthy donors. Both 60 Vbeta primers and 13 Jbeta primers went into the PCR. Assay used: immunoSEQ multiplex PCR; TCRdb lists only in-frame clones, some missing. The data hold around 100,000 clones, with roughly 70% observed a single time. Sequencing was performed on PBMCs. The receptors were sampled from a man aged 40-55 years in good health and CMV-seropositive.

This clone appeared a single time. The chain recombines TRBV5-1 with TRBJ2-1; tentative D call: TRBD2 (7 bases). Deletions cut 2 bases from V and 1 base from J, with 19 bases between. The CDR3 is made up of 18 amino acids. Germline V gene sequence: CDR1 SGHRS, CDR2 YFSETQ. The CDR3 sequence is CASSFPPGASGSYNEQFF. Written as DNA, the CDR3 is TGCGCCAGCAGCTTCCCCCCGGGGGCTAGCGGATCCTACAATGAGCAGTTCTTC.

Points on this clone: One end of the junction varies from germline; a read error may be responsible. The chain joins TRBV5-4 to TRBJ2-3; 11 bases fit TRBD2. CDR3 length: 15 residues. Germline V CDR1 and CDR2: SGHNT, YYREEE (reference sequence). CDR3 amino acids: CASSLTSGSIDTQYF. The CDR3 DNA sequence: TGTGCCAGCAGCTTGACTAGCGGGAGCATAGATACGCAGTATTTT.

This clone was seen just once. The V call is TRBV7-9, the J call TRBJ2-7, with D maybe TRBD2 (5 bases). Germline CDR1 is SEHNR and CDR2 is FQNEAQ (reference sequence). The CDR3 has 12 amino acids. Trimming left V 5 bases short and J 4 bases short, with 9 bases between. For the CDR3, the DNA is TGTGCCAGCAGCCCAACGGGATACGAGCAGTACTTC. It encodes CASSPTGYEQYF.

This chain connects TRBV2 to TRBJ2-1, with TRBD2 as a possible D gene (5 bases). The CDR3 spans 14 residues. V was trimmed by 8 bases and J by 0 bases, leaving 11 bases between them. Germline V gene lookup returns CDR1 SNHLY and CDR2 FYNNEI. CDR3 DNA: TGTGCCAGCTCTATGGGGAGCTCCTACAATGAGCAGTTCTTC. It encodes CASSMGSSYNEQFF.

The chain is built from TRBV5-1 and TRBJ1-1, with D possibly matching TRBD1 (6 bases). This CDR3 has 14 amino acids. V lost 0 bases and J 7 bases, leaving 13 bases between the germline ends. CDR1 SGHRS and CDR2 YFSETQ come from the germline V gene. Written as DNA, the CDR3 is TGCGCCAGCAGCTTGGGTCTAGAAGGGGGTGAAGCTTTCTTT. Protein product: CASSLGLEGGEAFF.

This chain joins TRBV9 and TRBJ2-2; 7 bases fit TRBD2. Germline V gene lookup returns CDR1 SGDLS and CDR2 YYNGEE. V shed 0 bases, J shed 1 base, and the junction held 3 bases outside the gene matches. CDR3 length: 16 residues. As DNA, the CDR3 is TGTGCCAGCAGCGTAGTACTAGCGATGAACACCGGGGAGCTGTTTTTT. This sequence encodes CASSVVLAMNTGELFF.

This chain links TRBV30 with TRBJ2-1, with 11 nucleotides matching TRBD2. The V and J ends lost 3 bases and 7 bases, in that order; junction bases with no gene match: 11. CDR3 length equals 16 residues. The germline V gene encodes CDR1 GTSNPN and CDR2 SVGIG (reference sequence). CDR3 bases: TGTGCCTGGAGGGTAGCGGGAGGGGGGTCTTCAAATGAGCAGTTCTTC. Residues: CAWRVAGGGSSNEQFF.

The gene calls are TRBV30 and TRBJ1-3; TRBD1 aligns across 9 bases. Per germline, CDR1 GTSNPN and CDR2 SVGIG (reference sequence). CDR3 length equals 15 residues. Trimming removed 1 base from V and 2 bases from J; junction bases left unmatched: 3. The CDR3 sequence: CAWSDGTGTGNTIYF. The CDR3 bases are TGTGCCTGGAGTGATGGGACAGGGACTGGAAACACCATATATTTT.

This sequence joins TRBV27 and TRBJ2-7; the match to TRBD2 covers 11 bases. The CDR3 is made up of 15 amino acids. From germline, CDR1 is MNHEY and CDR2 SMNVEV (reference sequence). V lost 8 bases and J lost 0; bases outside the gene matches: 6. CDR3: CASFKGTSGSYEQYF. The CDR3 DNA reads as TGTGCCAGCTTCAAAGGGACTAGCGGCTCCTACGAGCAGTACTTC.

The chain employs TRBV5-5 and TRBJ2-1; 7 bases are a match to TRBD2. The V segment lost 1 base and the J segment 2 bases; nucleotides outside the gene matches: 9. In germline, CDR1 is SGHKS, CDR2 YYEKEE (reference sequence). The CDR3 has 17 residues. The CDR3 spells CASSLTPGGGAYNEQFF. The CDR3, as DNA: TGTGCCAGCAGCTTGACCCCGGGGGGAGGGGCCTACAATGAGCAGTTCTTC.

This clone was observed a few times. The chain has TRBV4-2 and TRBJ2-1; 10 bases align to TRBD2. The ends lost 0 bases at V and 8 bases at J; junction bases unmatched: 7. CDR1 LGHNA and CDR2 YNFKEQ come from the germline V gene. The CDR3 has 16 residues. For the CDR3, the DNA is TGTGCCAGCAGCCAAGATGGTACTAGCGGGACCCATGAGCAGTTCTTC. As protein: CASSQDGTSGTHEQFF.

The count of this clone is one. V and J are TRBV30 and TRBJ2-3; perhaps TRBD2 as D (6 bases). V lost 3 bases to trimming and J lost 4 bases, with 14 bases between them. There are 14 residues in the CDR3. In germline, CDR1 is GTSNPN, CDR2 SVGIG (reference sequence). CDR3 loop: CAWSGWGRSDTQYF. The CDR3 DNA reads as TGTGCCTGGAGCGGATGGGGGAGGTCAGATACGCAGTATTTT.

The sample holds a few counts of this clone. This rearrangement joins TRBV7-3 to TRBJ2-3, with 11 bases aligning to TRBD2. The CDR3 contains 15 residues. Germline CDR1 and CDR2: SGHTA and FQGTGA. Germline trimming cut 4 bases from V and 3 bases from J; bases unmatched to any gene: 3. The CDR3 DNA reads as TGTGCCAGCAGCTCCACTAGCGGGAGAACAGATACGCAGTATTTT. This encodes CASSSTSGRTDTQYF.

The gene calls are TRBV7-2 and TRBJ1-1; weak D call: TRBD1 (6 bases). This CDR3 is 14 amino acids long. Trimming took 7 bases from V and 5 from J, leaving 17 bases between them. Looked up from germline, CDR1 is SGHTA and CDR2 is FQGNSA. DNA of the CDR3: TGTGCCAGCACCAGCACCACCCAGGGGACTGAAGCTTTCTTT. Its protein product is CASTSTTQGTEAFF.

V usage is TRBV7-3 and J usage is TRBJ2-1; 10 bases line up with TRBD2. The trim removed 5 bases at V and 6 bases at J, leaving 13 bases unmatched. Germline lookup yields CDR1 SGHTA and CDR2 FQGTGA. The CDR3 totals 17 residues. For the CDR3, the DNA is TGTGCCAGCAGCGCAGGACTAGCGGCTTCTAGGGCCAATGAGCAGTTCTTC. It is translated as CASSAGLAASRANEQFF. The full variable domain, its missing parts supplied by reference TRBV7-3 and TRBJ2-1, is GAGVSQTPSNKVTEKGKYVELRCDPISGHTALYWYRQSLGQGPEFLIYFQGTGAADDSGLPNDRFFAVRPEGSVSTLKIQRTERGDSAVYLCASSAGLAASRANEQFFGPGTRLTVL.

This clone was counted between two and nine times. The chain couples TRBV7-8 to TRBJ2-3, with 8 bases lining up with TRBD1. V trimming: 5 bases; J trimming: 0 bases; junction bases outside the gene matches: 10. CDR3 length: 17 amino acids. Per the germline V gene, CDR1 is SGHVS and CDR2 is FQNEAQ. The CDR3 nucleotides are TGTGCCAGCAGCAGAGACAGGGGAGAAACTAGCACAGATACGCAGTATTTT. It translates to CASSRDRGETSTDTQYF.

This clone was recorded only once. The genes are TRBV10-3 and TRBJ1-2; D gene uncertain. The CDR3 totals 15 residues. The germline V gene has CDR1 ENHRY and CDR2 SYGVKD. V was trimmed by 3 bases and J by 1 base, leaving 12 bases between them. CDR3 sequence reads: CAISDMGSDNYGYTF. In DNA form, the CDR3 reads TGTGCCATCAGTGATATGGGCTCCGATAACTATGGCTACACCTTC.

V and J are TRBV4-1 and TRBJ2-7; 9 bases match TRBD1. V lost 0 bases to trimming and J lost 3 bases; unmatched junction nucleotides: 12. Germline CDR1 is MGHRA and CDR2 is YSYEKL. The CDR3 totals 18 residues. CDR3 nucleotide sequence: TGCGCCAGCAGCCAAGAAGAAGACAGGGGGGTTCCCTACTACGAGCAGTACTTC. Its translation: CASSQEEDRGVPYYEQYF.

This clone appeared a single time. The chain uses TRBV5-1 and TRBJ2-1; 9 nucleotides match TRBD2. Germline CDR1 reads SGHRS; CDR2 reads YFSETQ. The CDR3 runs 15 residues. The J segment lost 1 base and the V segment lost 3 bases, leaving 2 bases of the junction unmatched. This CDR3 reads CASSSSGVSYNEQFF. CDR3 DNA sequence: TGCGCCAGCAGCTCTAGCGGGGTTTCCTACAATGAGCAGTTCTTC. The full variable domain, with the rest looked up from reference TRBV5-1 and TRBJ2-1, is KAGVTQTPRYLIKTRGQQVTLSCSPISGHRSVSWYQQTPGQGLQFLFEYFSETQRNKGNFPGRFSGRQFSNSRSEMNVSTLELGDSALYLCASSSSGVSYNEQFFGPGTRLTVL.

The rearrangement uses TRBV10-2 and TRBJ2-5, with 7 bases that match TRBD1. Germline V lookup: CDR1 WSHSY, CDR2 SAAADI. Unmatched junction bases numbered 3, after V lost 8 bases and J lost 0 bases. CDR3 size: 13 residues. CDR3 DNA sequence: TGCGCCAGCCGGGACAGCAACCAAGAGACCCAGTACTTC. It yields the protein CASRDSNQETQYF.

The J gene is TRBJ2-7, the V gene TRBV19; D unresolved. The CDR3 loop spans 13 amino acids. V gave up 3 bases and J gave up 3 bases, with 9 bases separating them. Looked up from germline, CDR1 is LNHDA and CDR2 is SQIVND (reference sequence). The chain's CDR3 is CASSINRDYEQYV. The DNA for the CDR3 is TGTGCCAGTAGTATCAACAGAGACTACGAGCAGTACGTC.

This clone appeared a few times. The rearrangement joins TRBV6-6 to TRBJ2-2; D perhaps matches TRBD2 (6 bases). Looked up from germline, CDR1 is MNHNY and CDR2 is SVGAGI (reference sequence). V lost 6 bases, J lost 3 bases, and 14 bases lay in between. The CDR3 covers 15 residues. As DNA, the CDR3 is TGTGCCAGCAGACCTACTAGCTCTTACACCGGGGAGCTGTTTTTT. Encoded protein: CASRPTSSYTGELFF.

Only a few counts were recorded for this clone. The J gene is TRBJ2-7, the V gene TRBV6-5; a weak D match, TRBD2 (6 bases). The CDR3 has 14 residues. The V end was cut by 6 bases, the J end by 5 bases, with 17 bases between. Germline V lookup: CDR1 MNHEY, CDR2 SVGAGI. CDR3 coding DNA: TGTGCCAGCAGCCGAGACGGGAGTAAGGACGAGCAGTACGTC. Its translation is CASSRDGSKDEQYV.

CDR3 sequence (DNA): TGTGCCAGCAGTTACCTGCGAGCGGGGGACAATGAGCAGTTCTTC. Amino acids: CASSYLRAGDNEQFF. V usage is TRBV6-5 and J usage is TRBJ2-1; TRBD2 aligns across 8 bases. The germline CDR1 and CDR2 sequences are MNHEY and SVGAGI. V gave up 2 bases and J gave up 5 bases; unmatched junction bases: 5. The CDR3 is 15 amino acids.

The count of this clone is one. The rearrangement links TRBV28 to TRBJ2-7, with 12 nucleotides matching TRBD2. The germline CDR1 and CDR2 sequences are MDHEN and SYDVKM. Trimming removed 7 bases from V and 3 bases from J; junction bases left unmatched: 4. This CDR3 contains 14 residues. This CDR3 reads CASTLAGGIYEQYF. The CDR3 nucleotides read TGTGCCAGCACACTAGCGGGAGGAATCTACGAGCAGTACTTC.

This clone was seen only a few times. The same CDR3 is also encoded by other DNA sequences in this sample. CDR3 bases: TGTGCCAGCAGCCCATACACTGAAGCTTTCTTT. This sequence encodes CASSPYTEAFF. The V call is TRBV7-9, the J call TRBJ1-1; D ambiguous. V was clipped by 5 bases and J by 3 bases, with 4 bases between them. CDR1 and CDR2 from the germline V gene are SEHNR and FQNEAQ (reference sequence). This CDR3 region has 11 residues.

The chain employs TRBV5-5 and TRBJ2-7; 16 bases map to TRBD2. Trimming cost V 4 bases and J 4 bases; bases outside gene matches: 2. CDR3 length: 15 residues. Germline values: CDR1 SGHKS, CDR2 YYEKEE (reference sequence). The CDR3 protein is CASSPGLAGGYEQYF. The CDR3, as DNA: TGTGCCAGCAGCCCGGGACTAGCGGGAGGGTACGAGCAGTACTTC. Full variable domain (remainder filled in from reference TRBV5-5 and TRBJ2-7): DAGVTQSPTHLIKTRGQQVTLRCSPISGHKSVSWYQQVLGQGPQFIFQYYEKEERGRGNFPDRFSARQFPNYSSELNVNALLLGDSALYLCASSPGLAGGYEQYFGPGTRLTVT.

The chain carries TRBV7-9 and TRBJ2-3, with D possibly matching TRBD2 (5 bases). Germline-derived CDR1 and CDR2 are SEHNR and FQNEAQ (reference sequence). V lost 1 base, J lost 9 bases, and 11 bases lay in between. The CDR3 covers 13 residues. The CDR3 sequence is CASSLVRGETQYF. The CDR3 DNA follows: TGTGCCAGCAGCTTAGTCCGGGGTGAGACGCAGTATTTT.

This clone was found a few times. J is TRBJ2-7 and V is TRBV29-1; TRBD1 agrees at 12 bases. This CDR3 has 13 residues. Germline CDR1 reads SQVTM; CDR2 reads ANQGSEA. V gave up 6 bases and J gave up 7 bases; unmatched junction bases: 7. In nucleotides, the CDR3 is TGCAGCGTCCCGGGACAGGGGGCGCAAGAGCAGTACTTC. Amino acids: CSVPGQGAQEQYF.

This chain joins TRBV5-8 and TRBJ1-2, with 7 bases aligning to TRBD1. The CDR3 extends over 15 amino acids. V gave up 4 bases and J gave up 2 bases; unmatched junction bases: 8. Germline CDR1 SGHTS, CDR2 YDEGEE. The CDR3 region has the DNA TGTGCCAGCAGCCAGGGACAGTTAGGCAACTATGGCTACACCTTC. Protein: CASSQGQLGNYGYTF. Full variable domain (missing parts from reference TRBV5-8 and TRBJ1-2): EAGVTQSPTHLIKTRGQQATLRCSPISGHTSVYWYQQALGLGLQFLLWYDEGEERNRGNFPPRFSGRQFPNYSSELNVNALELEDSALYLCASSQGQLGNYGYTFGSGTRLTVV.

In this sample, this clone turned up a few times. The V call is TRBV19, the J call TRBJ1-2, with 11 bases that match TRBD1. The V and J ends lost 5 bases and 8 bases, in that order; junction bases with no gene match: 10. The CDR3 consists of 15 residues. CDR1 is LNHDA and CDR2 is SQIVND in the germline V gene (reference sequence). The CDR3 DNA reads TGTGCCAGTAGTTTTATCCCGGACAGGGGGCAGGGCTACACCTTC. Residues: CASSFIPDRGQGYTF.